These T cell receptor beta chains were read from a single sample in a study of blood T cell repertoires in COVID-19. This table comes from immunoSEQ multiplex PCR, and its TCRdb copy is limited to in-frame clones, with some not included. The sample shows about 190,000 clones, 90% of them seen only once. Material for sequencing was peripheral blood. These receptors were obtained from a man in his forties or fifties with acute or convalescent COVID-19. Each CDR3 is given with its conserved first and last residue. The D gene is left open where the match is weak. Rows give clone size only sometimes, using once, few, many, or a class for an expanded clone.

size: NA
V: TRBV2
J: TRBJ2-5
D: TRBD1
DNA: TGTGCCAGCAGCCCCCGGGACAGTAGGACAGAGACCCAGTACTTC
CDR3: CASSPRDSRTETQYF

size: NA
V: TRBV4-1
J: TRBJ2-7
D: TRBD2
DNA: TGCGCCAGCAGCGCACGGTGGACTAGCGGACCCTACGAGCAGTACTTC
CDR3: CASSARWTSGPYEQYF

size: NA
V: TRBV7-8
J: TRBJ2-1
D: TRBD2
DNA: TGTGCCAGCAGTCCTATAGCGGGGGCGGGGTACAATGAGCAGTTCTTC
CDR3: CASSPIAGAGYNEQFF

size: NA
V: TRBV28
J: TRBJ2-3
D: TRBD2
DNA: TGTGCCAGCAGTCCCCGGACCGCGGGAGGGCGGGATACGCAGTATTTT
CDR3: CASSPRTAGGRDTQYF

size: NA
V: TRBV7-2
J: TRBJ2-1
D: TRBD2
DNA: TGTGCCAGCAGCTTAGCGCGGGGGGGTTACAATGAGCAGTTCTTC
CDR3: CASSLARGGYNEQFF

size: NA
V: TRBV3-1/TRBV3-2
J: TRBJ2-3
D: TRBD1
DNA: TGTGCCAGCAGCCTCGGTGGTGGGACAGGGGCAGATACGCAGTATTTT
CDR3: CASSLGGGTGADTQYF

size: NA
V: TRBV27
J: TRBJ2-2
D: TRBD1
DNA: TGTGCCAGCAGTTCTCGAGGGACAGGGGGAAACACCGGGGAGCTGTTTTTT
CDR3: CASSSRGTGGNTGELFF

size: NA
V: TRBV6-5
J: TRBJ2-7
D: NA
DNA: TGTGCCAGCAGTTACACACTAGTGGGCCGGGGGTACGAGCAGTACTTC
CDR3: CASSYTLVGRGYEQYF

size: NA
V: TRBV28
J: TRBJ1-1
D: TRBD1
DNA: TGTGCCAGCAGGCGGACAGGGGTTCGGAAAGGTACTGAAGCTTTCTTT
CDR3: CASRRTGVRKGTEAFF

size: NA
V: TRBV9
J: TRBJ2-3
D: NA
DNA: TGTGCCAGCAGCGTAGTCGGGAGCACAGATACGCAGTATTTT
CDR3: CASSVVGSTDTQYF

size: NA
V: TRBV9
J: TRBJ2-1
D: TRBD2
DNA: TGTGCCAGCAGCGGAGGGACTAGCGGCACTCCCTCCTACAATGAGCAGTTCTTC
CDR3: CASSGGTSGTPSYNEQFF

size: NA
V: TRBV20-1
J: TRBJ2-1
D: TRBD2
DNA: TGCAGTGCTAGTACTTTAGCGGGAGAGCAGTTCTTC
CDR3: CSASTLAGEQFF

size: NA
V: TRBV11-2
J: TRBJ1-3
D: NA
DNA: TGTGCCAGCTCGGAATCAGCGGCTGGAAACACCATATATTTT
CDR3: CASSESAAGNTIYF

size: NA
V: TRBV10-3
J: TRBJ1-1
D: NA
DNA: TGTGCCATCAGTGGGGGCGGTCCGACTGAAGCTTTCTTT
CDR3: CAISGGGPTEAFF

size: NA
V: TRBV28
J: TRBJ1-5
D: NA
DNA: TGTGCCAGCAGTCCCCCCTCGACAGCCGAGCCAAAAGGAAGCAATCAGCCCCAGCATTTT
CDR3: CASSPPSTAEPKGSNQPQHF

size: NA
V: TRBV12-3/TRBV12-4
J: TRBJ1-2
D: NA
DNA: TGTGCCAGCAGCCTGAAACAGGGTTATGGCTACACCTTC
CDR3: CASSLKQGYGYTF

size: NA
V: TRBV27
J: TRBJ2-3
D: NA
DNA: TGTGCCAGCAGCCCCGGGGGAGACACAGATACGCAGTATTTT
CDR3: CASSPGGDTDTQYF

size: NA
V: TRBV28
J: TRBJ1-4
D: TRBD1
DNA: TGTGCCAGCAGTTGGGGACAGGGAATGTGGGCAAAACTGTTTTTT
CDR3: CASSWGQGMWAKLFF

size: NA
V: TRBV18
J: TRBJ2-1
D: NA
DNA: TGTGCCAGCTCACCAGACGAGAGGGCCTTAATGATCTTC
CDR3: CASSPDERALMIF

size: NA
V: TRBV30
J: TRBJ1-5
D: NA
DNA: TGTGCCTGGAGTCGGGGGGAGGCCAATCAGCCCCAGCATTTT
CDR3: CAWSRGEANQPQHF

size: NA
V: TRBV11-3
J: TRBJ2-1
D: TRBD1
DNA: TGTGCCAGCAGCTTAGAGTCAGGACAGGGAGCCCCCAATGAGCAGTTCTTC
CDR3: CASSLESGQGAPNEQFF

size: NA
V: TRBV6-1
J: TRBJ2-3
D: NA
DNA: TGTGCCAGCAGTGAGTACCGTGGGCTGCAAACCACAGATACGCAGTATTTT
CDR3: CASSEYRGLQTTDTQYF

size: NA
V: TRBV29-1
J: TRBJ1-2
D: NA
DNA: TGCAGCGTCGATCAGGCGGGGGGGAACTATGGCTACACCTTC
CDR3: CSVDQAGGNYGYTF

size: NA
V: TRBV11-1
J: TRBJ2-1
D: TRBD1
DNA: TGTGCCAGCAGCCCCGCCGACAGGGTAGGCAATGAGCAGTTCTTC
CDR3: CASSPADRVGNEQFF

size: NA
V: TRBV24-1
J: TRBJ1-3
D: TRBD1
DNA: TGTGCCACCAGTGGTCGACAGGGGGGAAACACCATATATTTT
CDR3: CATSGRQGGNTIYF

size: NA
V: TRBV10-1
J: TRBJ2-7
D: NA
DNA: TGCGCCAGCCAAAAGGGGGACTCCTACGAGCAGTACTTC
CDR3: CASQKGDSYEQYF

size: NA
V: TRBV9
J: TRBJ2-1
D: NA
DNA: TGTGCCAGCAGCCCGTCACAGGGTATTAGCTCCTACAATGAGCAGTTCTTC
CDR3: CASSPSQGISSYNEQFF

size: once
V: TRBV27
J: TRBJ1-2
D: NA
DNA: TGTGCCAGCAGTGAACAGGAGAACTATGGCTACACCTTC
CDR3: CASSEQENYGYTF

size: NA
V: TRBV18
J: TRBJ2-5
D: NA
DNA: TGTGCCAGCTCACCACGGGGAGCTCTCGAGACCCAGTACTTC
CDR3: CASSPRGALETQYF

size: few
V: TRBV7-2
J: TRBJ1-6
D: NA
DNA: TGTGCCAGCAGCAGTTACAGGGTTTCACCCCTCCACTTT
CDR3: CASSSYRVSPLHF

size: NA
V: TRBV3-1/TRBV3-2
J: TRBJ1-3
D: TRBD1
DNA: TGTGCCAGCAGCCACCCAGACAGGGGTGACACCATATATTTT
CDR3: CASSHPDRGDTIYF

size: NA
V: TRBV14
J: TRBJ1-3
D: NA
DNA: TGTGCCAGCAGCCATCCGACAAATTACGGCGGGACCTTCTCTGGAAACACCATATATTTT
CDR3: CASSHPTNYGGTFSGNTIYF

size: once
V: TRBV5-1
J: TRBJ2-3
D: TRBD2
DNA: TGCGCCAGCAGCCTGCGGGGGGTGGTCACAGATACGCAGTATTTT
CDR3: CASSLRGVVTDTQYF

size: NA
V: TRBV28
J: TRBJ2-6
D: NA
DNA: TGTGCCAGCACCCCCTCCGGGACAATCTGGACTGGGGCCAACGTCCTGACTTTC
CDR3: CASTPSGTIWTGANVLTF

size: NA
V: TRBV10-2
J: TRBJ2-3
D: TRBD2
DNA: TGCGCCAGCAGTGAGCGGCTAGCGGGGGTTGATACGCAGTATTTT
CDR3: CASSERLAGVDTQYF

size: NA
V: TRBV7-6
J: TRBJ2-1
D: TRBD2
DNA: TGTGCCAGCAGCTTCCTAGCGGTTAGCTCCTACAATGAGCAGTTCTTC
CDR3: CASSFLAVSSYNEQFF

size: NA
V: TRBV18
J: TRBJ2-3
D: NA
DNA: TGTGCCAGCTCACCCCCCTGGCGGGCCTTCGGCCCAGATACGCAGTATTTT
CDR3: CASSPPWRAFGPDTQYF

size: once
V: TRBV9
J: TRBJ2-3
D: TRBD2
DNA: TGTGCCAGCAGCGCCCTCCCGGGACTAGCGGGGAGCACAGATACGCAGTATTTT
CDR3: CASSALPGLAGSTDTQYF

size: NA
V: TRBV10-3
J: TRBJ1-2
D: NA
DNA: TGTGCCATCAGTGAGGGGCAGACAACTAACTATGGCTACACCTTC
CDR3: CAISEGQTTNYGYTF

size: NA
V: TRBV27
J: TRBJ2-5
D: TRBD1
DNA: TGTGCCAGCAGTTTCGCTCGGCAGGGGGCGTTATCGGAGACCCAGTACTTC
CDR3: CASSFARQGALSETQYF

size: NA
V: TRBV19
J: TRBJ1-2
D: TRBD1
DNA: TGTGCCAGTAGTATATCTTGGACAGGGGGAAAGTATGGCTACACCTTC
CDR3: CASSISWTGGKYGYTF

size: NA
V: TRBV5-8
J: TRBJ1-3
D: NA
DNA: TGTGCCAGCAGACAGAGCTCTGGAAACACCATATATTTT
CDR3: CASRQSSGNTIYF

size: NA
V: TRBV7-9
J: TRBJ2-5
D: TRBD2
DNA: TGTGCCAGCAGCTCCACGGGGGGGGACGAGACCCAGTACTTC
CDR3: CASSSTGGDETQYF

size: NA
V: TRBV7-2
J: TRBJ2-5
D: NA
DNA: TGTGCCAGCAGCCATAGACAGCCCTTTCAACCCCAAGAGACCCAGTACTTC
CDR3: CASSHRQPFQPQETQYF

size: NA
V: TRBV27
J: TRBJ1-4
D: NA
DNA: TGTGCCAGCAGTCGACTTGGGGAGGCTAATGAAAAACTGTTTTTT
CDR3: CASSRLGEANEKLFF